This T cell receptor (beta chain) was profiled in a study of blood T cell repertoires in COVID-19 (dated by TCRdb to 2019 to 2021). With regard to the full study: Samples covering the acute and convalescent phases of COVID-19 were provided by collaborators in the United States, Italy and Spain. The prospective study material was composed of cDNA or gDNA derived from T cells, B-cell-depleted T cells, or PBMCs. Deeply sampled blood TCRbeta repertoires from subjects exposed to, actively infected with, or recovered from COVID-19 were included in the dataset. A freely available public database, intended as a resource for researchers studying the immune response to SARS-CoV-2, is where the repertoires were released. Samples came from the ongoing ImmuneRACE study (first 160 participants) plus 1,254 subjects from 6 global collaborators. The sample metadata nearly always contained a de-identified subject ID, COVID-19 status, age in years and sex. Where HLA class I and class II types were available, the types were taken from metadata supplied by the sample provider, not from assay-based typing.

Note on this clone: The antigen it binds to is not known. It has no much larger one-base neighbor in the sample; base qualities were not kept.

What the work shows at the level of the full study, not this receptor alone: How much clinical and demographic metadata was included differed by source and by participant, and the metadata was provided uncurated.

TCRbeta CDR3 regions were amplified from genomic DNA using the immunoSEQ Assay, a bias-controlled multiplex PCR. On the authors' methods: Nucleated cell counts per sample were estimated from amplification of reference gene primers within the assay. Sequence reads were collapsed and filtered to measure the absolute abundance of every unique TCRbeta CDR3 rearrangement. For each sample, productive Simpson clonality was calculated as the square root of Simpson's diversity index across productive rearrangements. In its TCRdb copy, this immuneACCESS table keeps in-frame sequences only and misses some clones. Where compared with another copy, unresolved V genes explain less than half of these, and the others have no known cause. V and J calls and clone size come straight from that table; D and trimming were deduced from the DNA. The sample contains about 120,000 clones, 75% to 90% of them found a single time. The ten largest make up 28% of the sample.

Each collaborating institution followed its own protocols to collect whole blood in K2EDTA tubes. For TCRbeta analysis, collaborators shipped samples in one of three forms: frozen whole blood, isolated PBMCs, or DNA extracted from either of those sample types. V is cut back by 6 bases and J by 7 bases, with 4 bases in the junction unmatched. For CDR1 and CDR2, the germline V gene lists MNHEY and SVGAGI. Counted from cysteine to phenylalanine, this CDR3 has 13 amino acids. Only the CDR3 DNA stays, 39 bases, in frame from base 1. This receptor chain uses TRBV6-5 and TRBJ1-3; the central 9 bases match TRBD1. The specimen sequenced was peripheral blood. The source of this sequence is a man between 65 and 85 years old with active or convalescent COVID-19. CDR3 protein: CASSGQGMNTIYF. The DNA is TGTGCCAGCAGCGGACAGGGGATGAACACCATATATTTT.